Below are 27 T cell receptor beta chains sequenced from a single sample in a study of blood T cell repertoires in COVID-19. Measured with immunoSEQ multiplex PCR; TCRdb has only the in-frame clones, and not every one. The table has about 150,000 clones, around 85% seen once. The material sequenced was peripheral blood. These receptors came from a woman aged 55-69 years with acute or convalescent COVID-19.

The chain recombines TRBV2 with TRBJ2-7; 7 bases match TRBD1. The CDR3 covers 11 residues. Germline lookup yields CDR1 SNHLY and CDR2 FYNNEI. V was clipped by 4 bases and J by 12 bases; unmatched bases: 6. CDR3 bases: TGTGCCAGCAGTGGACAGGGTTCTCCGTACGTC. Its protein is CASSGQGSPYV.

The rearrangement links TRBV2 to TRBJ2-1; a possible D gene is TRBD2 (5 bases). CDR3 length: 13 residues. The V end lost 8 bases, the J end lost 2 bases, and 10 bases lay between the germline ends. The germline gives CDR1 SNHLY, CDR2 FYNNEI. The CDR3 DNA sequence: TGTGCCAGCCAAAGTAGCGCCTACAATGAGCAGTTCTTC. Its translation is CASQSSAYNEQFF.

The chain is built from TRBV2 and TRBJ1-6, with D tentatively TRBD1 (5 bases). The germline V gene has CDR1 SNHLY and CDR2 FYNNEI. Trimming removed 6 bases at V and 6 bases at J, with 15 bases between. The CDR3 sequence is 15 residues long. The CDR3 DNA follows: TGTGCCAGCAGAGCTGACAGTCTACCTAATTCACCCCTCCACTTT. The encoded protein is CASRADSLPNSPLHF.

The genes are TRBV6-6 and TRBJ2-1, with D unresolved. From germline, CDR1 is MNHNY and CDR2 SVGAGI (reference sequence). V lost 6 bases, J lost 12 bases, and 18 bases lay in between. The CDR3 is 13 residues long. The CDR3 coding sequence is TGTGCCAGCAGCCAAATTGACCGGGTCGCGCAGTTCTTC. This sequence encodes CASSQIDRVAQFF.

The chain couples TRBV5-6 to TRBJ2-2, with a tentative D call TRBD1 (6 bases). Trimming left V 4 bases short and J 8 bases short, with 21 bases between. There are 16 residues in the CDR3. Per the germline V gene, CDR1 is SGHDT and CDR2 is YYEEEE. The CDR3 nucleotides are TGTGCCAGCAGCCCCGGTGGGGGCGACGGTGCGGGGGAGCTGTTTTTT. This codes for CASSPGGGDGAGELFF.

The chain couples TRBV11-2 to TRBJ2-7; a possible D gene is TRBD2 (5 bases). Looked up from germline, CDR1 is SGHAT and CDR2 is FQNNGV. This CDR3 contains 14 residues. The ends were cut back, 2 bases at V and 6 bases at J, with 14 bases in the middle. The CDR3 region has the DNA TGTGCCAGCAGCTTAACTAGTCCCTCTCTCGAGCAGTACTTC. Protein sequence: CASSLTSPSLEQYF.

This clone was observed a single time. The CDR3 protein is CASSPRDRAHGYTF. The DNA of the CDR3 is TGTGCCAGCAGCCCCCGAGACAGGGCTCATGGCTACACCTTC. The gene calls are TRBV7-9 and TRBJ1-2, with 7 bases lining up with TRBD1. This CDR3 contains 14 residues. The germline V gene encodes CDR1 SEHNR and CDR2 FQNEAQ (reference sequence). The ends lost 5 bases at V and 6 bases at J; junction bases unmatched: 9.

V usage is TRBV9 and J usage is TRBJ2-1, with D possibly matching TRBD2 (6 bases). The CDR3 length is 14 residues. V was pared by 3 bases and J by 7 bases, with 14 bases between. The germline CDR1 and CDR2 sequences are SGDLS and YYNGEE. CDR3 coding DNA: TGTGCCAGCAGCGCATCAGGGACTCGAAATGAGCAGTTCTTC. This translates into CASSASGTRNEQFF.

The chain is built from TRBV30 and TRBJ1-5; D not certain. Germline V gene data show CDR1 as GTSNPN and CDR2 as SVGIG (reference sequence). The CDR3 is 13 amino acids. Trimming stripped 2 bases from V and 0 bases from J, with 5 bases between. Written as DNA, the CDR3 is TGTGCCTGGAGTAGAGATAGCAATCAGCCCCAGCATTTT. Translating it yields CAWSRDSNQPQHF. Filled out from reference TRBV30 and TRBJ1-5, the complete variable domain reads SQTIHQWPATLVQPVGSPLSLECTVEGTSNPNLYWYRQAAGRGLQLLFYSVGIGQISSEVPQNLSASRPQDRQFILSSKKLLLSDSGFYLCAWSRDSNQPQHFGDGTRLSIL.

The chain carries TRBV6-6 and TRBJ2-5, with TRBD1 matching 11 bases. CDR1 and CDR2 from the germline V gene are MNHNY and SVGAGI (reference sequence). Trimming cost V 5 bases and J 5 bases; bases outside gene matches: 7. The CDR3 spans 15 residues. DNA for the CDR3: TGTGCCAGCAGTCCCTGGACAGGGGGCGAGGAGACCCAGTACTTC. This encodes CASSPWTGGEETQYF.

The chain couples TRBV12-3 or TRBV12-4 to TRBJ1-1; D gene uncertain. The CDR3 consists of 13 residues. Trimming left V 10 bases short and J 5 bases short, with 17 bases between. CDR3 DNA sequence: TGTGCCACCTCGATTGTCTTGGAGACTGAAGCTTTCTTT. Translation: CATSIVLETEAFF.

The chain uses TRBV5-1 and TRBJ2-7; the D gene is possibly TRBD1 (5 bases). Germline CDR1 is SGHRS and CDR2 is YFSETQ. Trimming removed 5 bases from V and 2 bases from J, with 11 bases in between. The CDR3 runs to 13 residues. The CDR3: CASRVGVAYEQYF. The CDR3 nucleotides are TGCGCCAGCAGGGTAGGGGTAGCCTACGAGCAGTACTTC.

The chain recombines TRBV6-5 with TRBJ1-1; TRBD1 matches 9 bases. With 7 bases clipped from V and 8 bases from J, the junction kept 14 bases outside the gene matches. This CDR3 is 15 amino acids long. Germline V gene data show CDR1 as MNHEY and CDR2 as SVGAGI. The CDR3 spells CASTRQGGVHKEAFF. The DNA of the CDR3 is TGTGCCAGCACCAGACAGGGGGGGGTCCACAAGGAAGCTTTCTTT.

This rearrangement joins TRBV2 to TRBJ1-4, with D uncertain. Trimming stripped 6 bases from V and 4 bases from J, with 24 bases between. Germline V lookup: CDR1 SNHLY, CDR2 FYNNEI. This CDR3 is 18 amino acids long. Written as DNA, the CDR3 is TGTGCCAGCAGGGAATCCTACCGTGGGCCGCTTAATAATGAAAAACTGTTTTTT. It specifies CASRESYRGPLNNEKLFF.

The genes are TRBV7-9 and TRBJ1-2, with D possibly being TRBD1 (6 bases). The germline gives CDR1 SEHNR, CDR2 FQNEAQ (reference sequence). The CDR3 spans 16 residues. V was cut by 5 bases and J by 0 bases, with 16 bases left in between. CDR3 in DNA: TGTGCCAGCAGCCCGAGCCGGACAGTAACTAACTATGGCTACACCTTC. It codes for CASSPSRTVTNYGYTF.

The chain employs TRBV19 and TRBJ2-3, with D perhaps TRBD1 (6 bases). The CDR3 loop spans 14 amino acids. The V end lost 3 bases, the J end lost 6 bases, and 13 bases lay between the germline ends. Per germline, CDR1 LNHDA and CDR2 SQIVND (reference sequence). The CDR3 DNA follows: TGTGCCAGTAGTATCGTGGGGGCGAGGGATACGCAGTATTTT. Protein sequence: CASSIVGARDTQYF.

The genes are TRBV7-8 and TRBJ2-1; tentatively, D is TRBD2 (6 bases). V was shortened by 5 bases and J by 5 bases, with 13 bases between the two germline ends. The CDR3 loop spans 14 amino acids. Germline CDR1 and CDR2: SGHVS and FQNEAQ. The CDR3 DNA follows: TGTGCCAGCAGCATGCCGAGGGAGGACAATGAGCAGTTCTTC. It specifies CASSMPREDNEQFF.

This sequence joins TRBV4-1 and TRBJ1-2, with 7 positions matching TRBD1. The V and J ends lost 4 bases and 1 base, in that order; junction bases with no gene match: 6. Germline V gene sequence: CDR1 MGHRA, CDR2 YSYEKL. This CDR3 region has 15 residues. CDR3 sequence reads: CASSPRDSVNYGYTF. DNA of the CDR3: TGCGCCAGCAGCCCGCGGGACAGCGTTAACTATGGCTACACCTTC.

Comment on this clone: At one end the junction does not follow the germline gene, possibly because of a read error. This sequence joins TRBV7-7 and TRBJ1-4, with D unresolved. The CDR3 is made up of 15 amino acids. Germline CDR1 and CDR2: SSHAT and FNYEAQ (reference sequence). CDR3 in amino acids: CASSSPTATNEKLFF. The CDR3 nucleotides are TGTGCTAGCAGCTCCCCTACTGCAACTAATGAAAAACTGTTTTTT. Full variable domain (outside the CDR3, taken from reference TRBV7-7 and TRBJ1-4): GAGVSQSPRYKVTKRGQDVTLRCDPISSHATLYWYQQALGQGPEFLTYFNYEAQPDKSGLPSDRFSAERPEGSISTLTIQRTEQRDSAMYRCASSSPTATNEKLFFGSGTQLSVL.

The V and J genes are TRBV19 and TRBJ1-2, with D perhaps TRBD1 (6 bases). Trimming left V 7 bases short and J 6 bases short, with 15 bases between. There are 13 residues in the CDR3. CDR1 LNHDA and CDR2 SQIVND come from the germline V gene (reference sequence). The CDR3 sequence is CASTLWQGHGYTF. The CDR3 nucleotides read TGTGCCAGTACCCTGTGGCAGGGGCATGGCTACACCTTC. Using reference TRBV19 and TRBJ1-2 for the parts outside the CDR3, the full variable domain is DGGITQSPKYLFRKEGQNVTLSCEQNLNHDAMYWYRQDPGQGLRLIYYSQIVNDFQKGDIAEGYSVSREKKESFPLTVTSAQKNPTAFYLCASTLWQGHGYTFGSGTRLTVV.

DNA for the CDR3: TGTGCCAGCAGTAGGACAGCTGAAGCTTTCTTT. This encodes CASSRTAEAFF. The chain links TRBV28 to TRBJ1-1; the D gene is possibly TRBD1 (6 bases). The CDR3 is 11 amino acids. The V end lost 5 bases, the J end lost 6 bases, and 7 bases lay between the germline ends. Germline CDR1 and CDR2: MDHEN and SYDVKM. Together with reference TRBV28 and TRBJ1-1, the CDR3 gives the full variable domain: DVKVTQSSRYLVKRTGEKVFLECVQDMDHENMFWYRQDPGLGLRLIYFSYDVKMKEKGDIPEGYSVSREKKERFSLILESASTNQTSMYLCASSRTAEAFFGQGTRLTVV.

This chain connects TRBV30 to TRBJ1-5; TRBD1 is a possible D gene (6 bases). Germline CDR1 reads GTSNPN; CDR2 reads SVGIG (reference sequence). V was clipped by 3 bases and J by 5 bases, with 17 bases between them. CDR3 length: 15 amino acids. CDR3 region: CAWSGNRVVDQPQHF. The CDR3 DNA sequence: TGTGCCTGGAGCGGGAACAGGGTCGTGGATCAGCCCCAGCATTTT. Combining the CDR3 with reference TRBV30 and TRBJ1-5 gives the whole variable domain SQTIHQWPATLVQPVGSPLSLECTVEGTSNPNLYWYRQAAGRGLQLLFYSVGIGQISSEVPQNLSASRPQDRQFILSSKKLLLSDSGFYLCAWSGNRVVDQPQHFGDGTRLSIL.

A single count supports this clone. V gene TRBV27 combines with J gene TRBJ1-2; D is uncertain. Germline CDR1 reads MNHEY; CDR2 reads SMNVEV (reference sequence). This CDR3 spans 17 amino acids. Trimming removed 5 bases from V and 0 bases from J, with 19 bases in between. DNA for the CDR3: TGTGCCAGCAGTACAACCTACAACAGCAACCCTAACTATGGCTACACCTTC. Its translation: CASSTTYNSNPNYGYTF.

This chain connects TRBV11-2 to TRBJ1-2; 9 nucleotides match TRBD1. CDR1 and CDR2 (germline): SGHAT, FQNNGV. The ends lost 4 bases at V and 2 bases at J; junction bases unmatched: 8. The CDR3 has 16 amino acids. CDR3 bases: TGTGCCAGCAGCTCACAAACCGGGACAGGGAACTATGGCTACACCTTC. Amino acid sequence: CASSSQTGTGNYGYTF.

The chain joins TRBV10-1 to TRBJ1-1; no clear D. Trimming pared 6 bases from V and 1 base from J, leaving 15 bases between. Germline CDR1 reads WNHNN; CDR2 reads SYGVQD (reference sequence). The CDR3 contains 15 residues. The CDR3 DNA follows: TGCGCCAGCAGCAACGCGGGGTGGGAGAACACTGAAGCTTTCTTT. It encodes CASSNAGWENTEAFF.

DNA for the CDR3: TGCGCCAGCAGCCACAGGGGGCGTTATACCGGGGAGCTGTTTTTT. This translates into CASSHRGRYTGELFF. The chain recombines TRBV5-1 with TRBJ2-2; 9 bases match TRBD1. The CDR3 totals 15 residues. V was clipped by 4 bases and J by 5 bases; unmatched bases: 6. CDR1 and CDR2 (germline): SGHRS, YFSETQ. The complete variable domain, with remaining parts taken from reference TRBV5-1 and TRBJ2-2, reads KAGVTQTPRYLIKTRGQQVTLSCSPISGHRSVSWYQQTPGQGLQFLFEYFSETQRNKGNFPGRFSGRQFSNSRSEMNVSTLELGDSALYLCASSHRGRYTGELFFGEGSRLTVL.

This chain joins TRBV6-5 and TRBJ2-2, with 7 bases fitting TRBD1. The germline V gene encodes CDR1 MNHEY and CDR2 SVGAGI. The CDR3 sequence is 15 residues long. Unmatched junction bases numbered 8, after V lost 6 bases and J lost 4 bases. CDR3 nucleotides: TGTGCCAGCAGCTTAGACAGGGTTGGCACCGGGGAGCTGTTTTTT. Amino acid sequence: CASSLDRVGTGELFF.